Each of the 15 T cell receptor beta chains below was sequenced from the same sample in a study of cytomegalovirus exposure and HLA in healthy donors. 13 Jbeta primers and 60 Vbeta primers were used for the PCR. Produced via immunoSEQ multiplex PCR; TCRdb's table is partial and in-frame only. The table includes about 130,000 clones, around 83% detected once. Sequences were obtained from PBMCs. These TCRs come from a woman in her 50s in good health and CMV-seropositive.

A single count supports this clone. The chain joins TRBV7-3 to TRBJ2-1, with 9 bases aligning to TRBD2. Trimming cost V 6 bases and J 0 bases; bases outside gene matches: 3. This CDR3 has 15 residues. From germline, CDR1 is SGHTA and CDR2 FQGTGA. The CDR3 sequence: CASSLAGDSYNEQFF. The CDR3 DNA reads as TGTGCCAGCAGTTTAGCGGGGGACTCCTACAATGAGCAGTTCTTC.

V is TRBV7-9 and J is TRBJ1-2, with 8 nucleotides matching TRBD1. CDR1 is SEHNR and CDR2 is FQNEAQ in the germline V gene (reference sequence). The CDR3 covers 13 residues. The V segment lost 2 bases and the J segment 7 bases; nucleotides outside the gene matches: 3. The CDR3 loop is CASSLSGGGGYTF. As DNA, the CDR3 is TGTGCCAGCAGCTTATCAGGGGGCGGTGGCTACACCTTC.

The J gene is TRBJ2-3, the V gene TRBV4-1; D not resolved. V was trimmed by 4 bases and J by 0 bases, leaving 20 bases between them. Germline V CDR1 and CDR2: MGHRA, YSYEKL. This CDR3 contains 18 residues. CDR3 bases: TGCGCCAGCAGCCCTCGTCCGAGGCCCCTCACCAGCACAGATACGCAGTATTTT. This gives the protein CASSPRPRPLTSTDTQYF.

Points on this clone: A read error may account for a junction end that differs from germline. J is TRBJ1-5 and V is TRBV28; TRBD1 might be the D (6 bases). This CDR3 region has 13 residues. Germline CDR1 reads MDHEN; CDR2 reads SYDVKM. CDR3 loop: CTSCSEGDQPQHF. The CDR3, as DNA: TGTACCAGCTGCTCCGAGGGGGATCAGCCCCAGCATTTT.

V and J are TRBV11-2 and TRBJ2-5; D is uncertain. Germline loops: CDR1 SGHAT, CDR2 FQNNGV. The CDR3 spans 16 residues. V was clipped by 2 bases and J by 3 bases, with 16 bases between them. The CDR3 loop reads CASSLYLDDGKETQYF. CDR3 coding DNA: TGTGCCAGCAGCTTATATCTAGATGACGGAAAAGAGACCCAGTACTTC.

There are a few counts of this clone. The V gene is TRBV4-3, the J gene TRBJ2-5; possibly TRBD1 for D (6 bases). Trimming shortened V by 0 bases and J by 11 bases, and 13 bases separated the two germline ends. From germline, CDR1 is LGHNA and CDR2 YSLEER. This CDR3 is 13 amino acids long. CDR3 sequence (DNA): TGCGCCAGCAGCCAAGAACCACAGGGAGAGCAGTACTTC. It translates to CASSQEPQGEQYF.

The V and J genes are TRBV5-1 and TRBJ2-2; no definite D call. Germline V CDR1 and CDR2: SGHRS, YFSETQ. This CDR3 contains 15 residues. V was trimmed by 2 bases and J by 2 bases, leaving 10 bases between them. Here the CDR3 DNA reads TGCGCCAGCAGCTTTCGACAATCCAACACCGGGGAGCTGTTTTTT. It is translated as CASSFRQSNTGELFF.

This clone was counted only a few times. V gene TRBV28 combines with J gene TRBJ1-1, with D hard to call. Germline CDR1 and CDR2: MDHEN and SYDVKM. V shed 5 bases and J shed 5 bases, with 15 bases lying between them. The CDR3 is 14 amino acids. The CDR3 bases are TGTGCCAGCAGTCTCATCGGCAGGAGGACTGAAGCTTTCTTT. Amino acid sequence: CASSLIGRRTEAFF.

The CDR3 is CASIGTGLGETQYF. The CDR3 DNA is TGTGCCAGTATCGGGACAGGGTTAGGAGAGACCCAGTACTTC. The genes are TRBV19 and TRBJ2-5; 9 nucleotides line up with TRBD1. From germline, CDR1 is LNHDA and CDR2 SQIVND (reference sequence). V was clipped by 7 bases and J by 4 bases; unmatched bases: 7. This CDR3 is 14 amino acids long.

The J gene is TRBJ1-1, the V gene TRBV5-1; D is unclear. The CDR3 spans 13 residues. Germline V gives CDR1 SGHRS, CDR2 YFSETQ. V shed 4 bases and J shed 2 bases, with 9 bases lying between them. The CDR3 here is CASSATSNTEAFF. In DNA, the CDR3 is TGCGCCAGCAGCGCCACATCAAACACTGAAGCTTTCTTT.

The chain couples TRBV7-8 to TRBJ1-1, with a tentative D call TRBD1 (6 bases). This CDR3 contains 13 residues. The V end lost 8 bases, the J end lost 1 base, and 11 bases lay between the germline ends. The germline CDR1 and CDR2 sequences are SGHVS and FQNEAQ. CDR3 sequence reads: CASGTRANTEAFF. DNA for the CDR3: TGTGCCAGCGGGACACGGGCGAACACTGAAGCTTTCTTT.

This chain connects TRBV27 to TRBJ1-1; D is perhaps TRBD1 (6 bases). Germline CDR1 MNHEY, CDR2 SMNVEV (reference sequence). The CDR3 length is 15 residues. Trimming stripped 5 bases from V and 12 bases from J, with 25 bases between. The CDR3 here is CASSTRPPPGAWPFF. CDR3 bases: TGTGCCAGCAGTACGAGGCCCCCCCCAGGGGCTTGGCCTTTCTTT.

The V call is TRBV7-2, the J call TRBJ1-5, with D uncertain. The CDR3 extends over 13 amino acids. V dropped 4 bases and J dropped 9 bases, with 13 bases sitting between them. Germline CDR1 and CDR2: SGHTA and FQGNSA. The CDR3 sequence is CASSSFDGMPQHF. In DNA form, the CDR3 reads TGTGCCAGCAGCTCCTTTGACGGGATGCCCCAGCATTTT.

The rearrangement uses TRBV6-1 and TRBJ1-5; possible D gene TRBD1, 6 bases. Germline loops: CDR1 MNHNS, CDR2 SASEGT. CDR3 length: 15 residues. Between the trimmed V and J ends, which lost 1 base and 1 base, there was a span of 8 bases. The CDR3 nucleotides read TGTGCCAGCAGTGAAGGGGGGCCCAGCAATCAGCCCCAGCATTTT. Its translation is CASSEGGPSNQPQHF.

The gene calls are TRBV10-2 and TRBJ2-3; 7 bases fit TRBD2. J was trimmed by 2 bases and V by 7 bases; bases with no gene match: 6. Germline assignment: CDR1 WSHSY and CDR2 SAAADI. The CDR3 runs to 14 residues. In nucleotides, the CDR3 is TGCGCCAGCACCCTAGCGGATTTCACAGATACGCAGTATTTT. Translating it yields CASTLADFTDTQYF.